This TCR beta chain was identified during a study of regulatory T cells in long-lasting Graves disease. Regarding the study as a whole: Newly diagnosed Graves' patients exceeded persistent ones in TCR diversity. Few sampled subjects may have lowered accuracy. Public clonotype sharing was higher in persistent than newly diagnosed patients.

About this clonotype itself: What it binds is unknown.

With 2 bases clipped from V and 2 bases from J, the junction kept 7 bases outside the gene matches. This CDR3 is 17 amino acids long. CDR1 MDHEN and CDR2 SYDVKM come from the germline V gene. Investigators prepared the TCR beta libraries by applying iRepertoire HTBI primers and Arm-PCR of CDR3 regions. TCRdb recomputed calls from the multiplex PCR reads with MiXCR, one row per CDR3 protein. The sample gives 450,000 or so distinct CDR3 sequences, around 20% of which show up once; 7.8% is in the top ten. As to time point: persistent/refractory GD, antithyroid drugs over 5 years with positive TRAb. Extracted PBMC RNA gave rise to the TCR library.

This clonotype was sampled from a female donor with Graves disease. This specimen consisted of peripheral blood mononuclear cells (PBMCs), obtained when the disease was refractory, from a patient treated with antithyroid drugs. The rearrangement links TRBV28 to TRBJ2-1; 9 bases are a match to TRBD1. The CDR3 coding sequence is TGTGCCAGCAGTTTACCTCCGGGACAGGGACCCTACAATGAGCAGTTCTTC. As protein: CASSLPPGQGPYNEQFF.